This is a list of T cell receptor beta chains from one sample in a study of T cell repertoires in cytomegalovirus infection. MiXCR, run by TCRdb on the reads, gives a single entry per CDR3 protein. Seen here are roughly 340,000 distinct CDR3 sequences, 25% to 35% observed once, and the top ten hold around 20%. No antigen is known for these receptors. Here the sequenced sample was cultured PBMCs, taken from culture after CMV antigen stimulation. These TCRs come from a human donor in good health (CMV status not recorded). Some clones in this sample may be carry-over from other donors' samples. Each CDR3 is given with its conserved first and last residue. The order of the fields is V gene, clone size, D gene, J gene, CDR3 DNA, CDR3 protein. D genes are given only for firm matches. Clone size is not always given. Where it is, it says once, few, many or a class for expanded clones.

TRBV7-6	.	TRBD1	TRBJ2-1	TGTGCCAGCAGCCCGTGGACAGGGAATGAGCAGTTCTTC	CASSPWTGNEQFF
TRBV7-3	.	.	TRBJ2-3	TGTGCCAGCAGCTTCGGACCGGCGGATACGCAGTATTTT	CASSFGPADTQYF
TRBV19	.	.	TRBJ1-5	TGTGCCAGTAGTATAAGTTCGGGACGGGATAGCAATCAGCCCCAGCATTTT	CASSISSGRDSNQPQHF
TRBV19	.	.	TRBJ1-1	TGTGCCAGTATCCAAGGTTGGAGTTCTGGGGACACTGAAGCTTTCTTT	CASIQGWSSGDTEAFF
TRBV7-2	many	TRBD2	TRBJ2-3	TGTGCCAGCAGCCTCCTAGCGGGGAGTAGCACAGATACGCAGTATTTT	CASSLLAGSSTDTQYF
TRBV19	once	.	TRBJ2-1	TGTGCCAGTGGGAGCGGTCTCAGGGATGAGCAGTTCTTC	CASGSGLRDEQFF
TRBV18	few	.	TRBJ2-7	TGTGCCAGCTCACCGAGGTATAAGGAATACGAGCAGTACTTC	CASSPRYKEYEQYF
TRBV19	few	.	TRBJ2-6	TGTGCCAGCCAGCGGGTGGACTTCTCTGGGGCCAACGTCCTGACTTTC	CASQRVDFSGANVLTF
TRBV7-9	.	.	TRBJ2-7	TGTGCCAGCACCCTAGGGTGGGGGCAGGATGTTTACGAGCAGTACTTC	CASTLGWGQDVYEQYF
TRBV7-9	few	.	TRBJ2-5	TGTGCCAGCAGCTCCTCTCCTGGGAATATCCAAGAGACCCAGTACTTC	CASSSSPGNIQETQYF
TRBV7-8	few	TRBD1	TRBJ2-6	TGTGCCAGCAGCTTAACCGGGACAGGGAGTGGGGCCAACGTCCTGACTTTC	CASSLTGTGSGANVLTF
TRBV12-3/TRBV12-4	.	.	TRBJ1-2	TGTGCCAGCAGTCCCTCCGGGACCGCCTATGGCTACACCTTC	CASSPSGTAYGYTF
TRBV7-6	few	.	TRBJ1-1	TGTGCCAGCAGCTTAGCGGAGATGAACACTGAAGCTTTCTTT	CASSLAEMNTEAFF
TRBV7-8	many	.	TRBJ2-3	TGTGCCAGCAGCCGTAGGACCTCTAGCACAGATACGCAGTATTTT	CASSRRTSSTDTQYF
TRBV2	.	TRBD1	TRBJ2-1	TGTGCCAGCAGTGAAGGCCCGGGACAGGGTGAGTTCTTC	CASSEGPGQGEFF
TRBV9	few	TRBD2	TRBJ2-1	TGTGCCAGCAGCGTAGAGCTAGCGGGGCGCGAGCAGTTCTTC	CASSVELAGREQFF
TRBV20-1	.	.	TRBJ1-5	TGCAGTGCTAGGAAGCTGGGCAATCAGCCCCAGCATTTT	CSARKLGNQPQHF
TRBV7-9	.	TRBD1	TRBJ1-5	TGTGCCAGCAGCGTACCCCCGGACAGGGGGCATCAGCCCCAGCATTTT	CASSVPPDRGHQPQHF
TRBV2	.	TRBD1	TRBJ2-1	TGTGCCAGCAGCCGGCGGGACAGGGGGTCCAATGAGCAGTTCTTC	CASSRRDRGSNEQFF
TRBV27	few	.	TRBJ2-3	TGTGCCAGCAGTTTATTTACAGGATCTGGCACAGATACGCAGTATTTT	CASSLFTGSGTDTQYF
TRBV20-1	.	.	TRBJ2-7	TGCAGTGCTAGCGGGGCCTACGAGCAGTACTTC	CSASGAYEQYF
TRBV6-1	.	TRBD1	TRBJ1-2	TGTGCCAGCAGGGGACAGGGGGTTAAGGACTATGGCTACACCTTC	CASRGQGVKDYGYTF
TRBV4-3	.	TRBD2	TRBJ2-7	TGCGCCAGCGGACTATTAGCGGGGGGGCCCGACGAGCAGTACTTC	CASGLLAGGPDEQYF
TRBV28	few	.	TRBJ1-1	TGTGCCAGCACGTATTGGGGGCAGACAGCCTCCACTGAAGCTTTCTTT	CASTYWGQTASTEAFF
TRBV6-5	few	.	TRBJ1-2	TGTGCCAGCAGTGGACAGAACTATGGCTACACCTTC	CASSGQNYGYTF
TRBV6-5	.	.	TRBJ2-1	TGTGCCAGCAACAAACGTAGGAGGAGACACAATGAGCAGTTCTTC	CASNKRRRRHNEQFF
TRBV28	few	TRBD2	TRBJ2-5	TGTGCCAGCGCCCCCCACGGGGGGGCACCGTGGGAGACCCAGTACTTC	CASAPHGGAPWETQYF
TRBV3-1	.	.	TRBJ1-1	TGTGCCAGCAGCCAAGAAGCGGGTGAAACTGAAGCTTTCTTT	CASSQEAGETEAFF
TRBV15	.	TRBD2	TRBJ2-1	TGTGCCACCAGGAAGCGGGATGGGATAGAGCAGTTCTTC	CATRKRDGIEQFF
TRBV24-1	few	TRBD1	TRBJ2-2	TGTGCCGCCCGGGACAGAATCACCGGGGAGCTGTTTTTT	CAARDRITGELFF
TRBV3-1	.	.	TRBJ2-1	TGTGCCAGCAGCTACACCACTCCAGAGTTGCGGAGCTCCTACAATGAGCAGTTCTTC	CASSYTTPELRSSYNEQFF
TRBV28	few	TRBD1	TRBJ1-1	TGTGCCAGCAGTTGGCCGCGTGGAAGGGGGCACACTGAAGCTTTCTTT	CASSWPRGRGHTEAFF
TRBV12-3/TRBV12-4	many	TRBD1	TRBJ2-6	TGTGCCAGCAGTTTTTCGGGACAGGCGAGTGGGGCCAACGTCCTGACTTTC	CASSFSGQASGANVLTF
TRBV12-3/TRBV12-4	.	.	TRBJ1-4	TGTGCCAGCACCTTTGGAGGGTACCGGGCCTGGGATGAAAAACTGTTTTTT	CASTFGGYRAWDEKLFF
TRBV4-1	few	.	TRBJ1-6	TGCGCCAGCAGCCAAGTGGTGCATAATTCACCCCTCCACTTT	CASSQVVHNSPLHF
TRBV6-1	.	TRBD1	TRBJ1-5	TGTGCCACCATACAGGGGAAGGATCAGCCCCAGCATTTT	CATIQGKDQPQHF
TRBV4-1	few	TRBD2	TRBJ2-1	TGCGCCAGCAGCCAAGATCCGGGGACTACGATCTACAATGAGCAGTTCTTC	CASSQDPGTTIYNEQFF
TRBV7-6	.	TRBD1	TRBJ1-2	TGTGCCAGCAGCGCGGGACAGGGGGCGTACTATGGCTACACCTTC	CASSAGQGAYYGYTF
TRBV19	.	TRBD1	TRBJ1-4	TGTGCCTCGAGGGGGACAGGCCACACGGATGAAAAACTGTTTTTT	CASRGTGHTDEKLFF
TRBV20-1	.	.	TRBJ2-1	TGCAGTGGAACCGGGATTTTAGATGAGCAGTTCTTC	CSGTGILDEQFF
TRBV7-8	.	.	TRBJ1-5	TGTGCCAGCAGCTTCGGTAGGGGTTTTGGTCAGCCCCAGCATTTT	CASSFGRGFGQPQHF
TRBV20-1	.	TRBD2	TRBJ2-3	TGCAGTGCCTTGACTAGCGGGGGGGCAACAGATACGCAGTATTTT	CSALTSGGATDTQYF
TRBV27	few	TRBD1	TRBJ2-2	TGTGCCAGCAGTTCGACAGGGACGAACACCGGGGAGCTGTTTTTT	CASSSTGTNTGELFF
TRBV10-3	.	.	TRBJ1-1	TGTGCCATCAGACAGTTTACAGGTGAGACTGAAGCTTTCTTT	CAIRQFTGETEAFF
TRBV6-5	.	TRBD2	TRBJ2-1	TGTGCCAGCAGCCGTACTAGCGGGGGTGGTGAGTTCTTC	CASSRTSGGGEFF
TRBV29-1	.	.	TRBJ2-6	TGCAGCGTTGAAGATAGGACAAACTCTGGGGCCAACGTCCTGACTTTC	CSVEDRTNSGANVLTF
TRBV30	.	.	TRBJ2-3	TGTGCCTGGAAGCGGTATAGCACAGATACGCAGTATTTT	CAWKRYSTDTQYF
TRBV7-2	.	.	TRBJ1-1	TGTGCCAGCAGCCTTCTTCCCCAGGACACTGAAGCTTTCTTT	CASSLLPQDTEAFF
TRBV7-6	.	.	TRBJ2-3	TGTGCCAGCAGCCCAAGGACGGAGTTTGATACGCAGTATTTT	CASSPRTEFDTQYF
TRBV12-3/TRBV12-4	.	.	TRBJ1-6	TGTGCCAGCAGTTTAGTTTTGAATTCACCCCTCCACTTT	CASSLVLNSPLHF
TRBV10-2	.	.	TRBJ1-1	TGCGCCAGCAGTGAGGCCGACGGTGAAGCTTTCTTT	CASSEADGEAFF
TRBV3-1	many	TRBD1	TRBJ2-1	TGTGCCAGCAGCCCCCTACGGGGGACAGGATTTGATGAGCAGTTCTTC	CASSPLRGTGFDEQFF
TRBV7-6	few	TRBD1	TRBJ2-7	TGTGCCAGCAGCTTCCAAAGGGCATTAGGGACAGCAAATTACGAGCAGTACTTC	CASSFQRALGTANYEQYF